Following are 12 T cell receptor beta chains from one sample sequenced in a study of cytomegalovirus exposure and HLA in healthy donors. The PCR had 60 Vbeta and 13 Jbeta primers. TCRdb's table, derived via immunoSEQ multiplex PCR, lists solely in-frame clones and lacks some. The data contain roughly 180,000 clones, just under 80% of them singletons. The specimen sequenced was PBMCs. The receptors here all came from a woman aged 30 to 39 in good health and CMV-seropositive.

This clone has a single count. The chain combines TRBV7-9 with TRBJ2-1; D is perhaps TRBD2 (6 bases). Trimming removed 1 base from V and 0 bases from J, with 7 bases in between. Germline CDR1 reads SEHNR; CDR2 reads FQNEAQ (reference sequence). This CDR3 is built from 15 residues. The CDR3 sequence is CASSLVSGSYNEQFF. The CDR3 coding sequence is TGTGCCAGCAGCTTAGTTAGCGGCTCCTACAATGAGCAGTTCTTC.

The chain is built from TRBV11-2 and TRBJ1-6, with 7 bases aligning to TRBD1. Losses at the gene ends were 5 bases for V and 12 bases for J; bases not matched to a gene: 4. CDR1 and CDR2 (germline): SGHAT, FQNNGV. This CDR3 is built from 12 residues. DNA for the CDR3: TGTGCCAGCAGCCTACCAGGGGGACCCCTCCACTTT. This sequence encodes CASSLPGGPLHF.

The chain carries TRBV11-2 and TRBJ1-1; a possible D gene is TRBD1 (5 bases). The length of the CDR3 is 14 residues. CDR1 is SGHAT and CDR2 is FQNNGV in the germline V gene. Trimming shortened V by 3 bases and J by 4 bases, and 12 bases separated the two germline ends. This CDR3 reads CASSFEGARTEAFF. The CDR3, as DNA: TGTGCCAGCAGCTTTGAAGGGGCTCGCACTGAAGCTTTCTTT.

The CDR3 region has the DNA TGTGCCAGCTCCCCCGACTTTGAGACCCAGTACTTC. This codes for CASSPDFETQYF. The J gene is TRBJ2-5, the V gene TRBV18; no clear D gene. The CDR3 runs to 12 residues. V dropped 6 bases and J dropped 5 bases, with 10 bases sitting between them. Germline CDR1 KGHSH, CDR2 LQKENI.

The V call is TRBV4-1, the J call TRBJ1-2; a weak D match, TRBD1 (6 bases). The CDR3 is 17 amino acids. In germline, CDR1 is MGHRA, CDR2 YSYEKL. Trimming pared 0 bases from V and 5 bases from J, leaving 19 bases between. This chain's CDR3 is CASSQEWGGGLGYGYTF. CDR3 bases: TGCGCCAGCAGCCAAGAGTGGGGTGGGGGCCTCGGATATGGCTACACCTTC.

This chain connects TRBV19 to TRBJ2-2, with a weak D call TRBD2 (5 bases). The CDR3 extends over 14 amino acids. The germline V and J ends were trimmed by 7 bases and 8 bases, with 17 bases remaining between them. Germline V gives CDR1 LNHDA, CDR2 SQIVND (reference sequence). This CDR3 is CASTRTGLSGELFF. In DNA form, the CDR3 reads TGTGCCAGTACCAGGACTGGCTTGTCGGGGGAGCTGTTTTTT.

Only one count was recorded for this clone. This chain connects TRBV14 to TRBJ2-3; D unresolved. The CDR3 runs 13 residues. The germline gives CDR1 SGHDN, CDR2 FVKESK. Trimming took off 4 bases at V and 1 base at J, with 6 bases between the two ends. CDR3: CASSRDGTDTQYF. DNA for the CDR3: TGTGCCAGCAGCCGAGACGGCACAGATACGCAGTATTTT. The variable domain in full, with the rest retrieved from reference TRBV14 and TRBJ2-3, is EAGVTQFPSHSVIEKGQTVTLRCDPISGHDNLYWYRRVMGKEIKFLLHFVKESKQDESGMPNNRFLAERTGGTYSTLKVQPAELEDSGVYFCASSRDGTDTQYFGPGTRLTVL.

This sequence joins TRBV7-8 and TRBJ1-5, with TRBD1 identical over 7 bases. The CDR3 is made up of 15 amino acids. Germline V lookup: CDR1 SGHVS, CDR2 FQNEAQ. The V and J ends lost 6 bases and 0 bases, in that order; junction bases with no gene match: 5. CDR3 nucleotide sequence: TGTGCCAGCAGATCTACAGGGGCTAGCAATCAGCCCCAGCATTTT. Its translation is CASRSTGASNQPQHF. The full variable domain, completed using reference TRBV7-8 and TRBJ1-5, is GAGVSQSPRYKVAKRGQDVALRCDPISGHVSLFWYQQALGQGPEFLTYFQNEAQLDKSGLPSDRFFAERPEGSVSTLKIQRTQQEDSAVYLCASRSTGASNQPQHFGDGTRLSIL.

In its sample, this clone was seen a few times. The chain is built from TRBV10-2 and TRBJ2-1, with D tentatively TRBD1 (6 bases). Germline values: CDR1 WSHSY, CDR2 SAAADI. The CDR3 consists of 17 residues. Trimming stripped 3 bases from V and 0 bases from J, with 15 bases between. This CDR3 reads CASSDATGPNSYNEQFF. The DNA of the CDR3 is TGCGCCAGCAGTGACGCGACAGGACCTAACTCCTACAATGAGCAGTTCTTC.

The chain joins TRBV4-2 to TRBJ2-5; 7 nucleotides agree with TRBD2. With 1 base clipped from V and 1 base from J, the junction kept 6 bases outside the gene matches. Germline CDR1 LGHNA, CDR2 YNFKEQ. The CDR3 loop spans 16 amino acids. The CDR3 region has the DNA TGTGCCAGCAGCCAAGTGTTAGCGGGTCGCCAAGAGACCCAGTACTTC. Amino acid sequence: CASSQVLAGRQETQYF.

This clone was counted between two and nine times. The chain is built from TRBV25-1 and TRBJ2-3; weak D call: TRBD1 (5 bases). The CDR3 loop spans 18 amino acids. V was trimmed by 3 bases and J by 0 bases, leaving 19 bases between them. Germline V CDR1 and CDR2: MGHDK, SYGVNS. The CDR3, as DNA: TGTGCCAGCAGTGATTCCGTACGACAGTTCTCTAGCACAGATACGCAGTATTTT. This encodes CASSDSVRQFSSTDTQYF. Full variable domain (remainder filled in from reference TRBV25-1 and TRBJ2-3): EADIYQTPRYLVIGTGKKITLECSQTMGHDKMYWYQQDPGMELHLIHYSYGVNSTEKGDLSSESTVSRIRTEHFPLTLESARPSHTSQYLCASSDSVRQFSSTDTQYFGPGTRLTVL.

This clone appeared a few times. The chain's CDR3 is CSVGGAGMSTNSPLHF. The CDR3, as DNA: TGCAGCGTTGGAGGGGCGGGGATGAGTACCAATTCACCCCTCCACTTT. The rearrangement joins TRBV29-1 to TRBJ1-6, with D possibly matching TRBD1 (5 bases). This CDR3 comprises 16 residues. Trimming pared 4 bases from V and 7 bases from J, leaving 20 bases between. From germline, CDR1 is SQVTM and CDR2 ANQGSEA.